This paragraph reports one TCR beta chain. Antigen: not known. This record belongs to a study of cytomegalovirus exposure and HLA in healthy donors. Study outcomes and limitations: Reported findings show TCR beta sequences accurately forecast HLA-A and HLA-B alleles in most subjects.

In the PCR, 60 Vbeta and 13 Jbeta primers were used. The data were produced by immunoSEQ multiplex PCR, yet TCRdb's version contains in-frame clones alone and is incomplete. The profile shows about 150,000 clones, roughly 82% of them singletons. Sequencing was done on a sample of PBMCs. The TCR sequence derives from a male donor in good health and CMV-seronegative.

CDR3 nucleotides: TGCGCCAGCAGCCAAGACAGGGGGCGCGGATATGGCTACACCTTC. Translation: CASSQDRGRGYGYTF. The rearrangement uses TRBV4-3 and TRBJ1-2, with TRBD1 identical over 8 bases. After removal of 0 bases from V and 5 bases from J, the junction contained 5 bases not matched to a gene. The germline V gene encodes CDR1 LGHNA and CDR2 YSLEER. The length of the CDR3 is 15 residues.